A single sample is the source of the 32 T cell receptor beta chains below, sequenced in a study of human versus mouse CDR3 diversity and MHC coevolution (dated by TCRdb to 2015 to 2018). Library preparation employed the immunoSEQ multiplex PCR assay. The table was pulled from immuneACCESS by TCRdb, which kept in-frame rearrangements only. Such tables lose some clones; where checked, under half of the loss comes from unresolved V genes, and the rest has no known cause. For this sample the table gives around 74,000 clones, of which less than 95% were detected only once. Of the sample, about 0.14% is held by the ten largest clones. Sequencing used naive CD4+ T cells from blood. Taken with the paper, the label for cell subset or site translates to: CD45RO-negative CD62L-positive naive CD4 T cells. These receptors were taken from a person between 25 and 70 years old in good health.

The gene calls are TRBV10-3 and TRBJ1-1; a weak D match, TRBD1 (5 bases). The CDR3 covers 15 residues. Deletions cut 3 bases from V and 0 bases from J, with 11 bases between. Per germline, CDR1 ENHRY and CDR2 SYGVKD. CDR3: CAISERQIMNTEAFF. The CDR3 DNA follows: TGTGCCATCAGTGAACGACAGATCATGAACACTGAAGCTTTCTTT.

The CDR3 loop is CASSLGSDRITDTQYF. The CDR3 nucleotides are TGTGCCAGCAGCTTAGGATCGGACAGGATAACAGATACGCAGTATTTT. This sequence joins TRBV7-9 and TRBJ2-3; TRBD1 matches at 7 bases. Germline V gene lookup returns CDR1 SEHNR and CDR2 FQNEAQ (reference sequence). This CDR3 is 16 amino acids long. V trimming: 1 base; J trimming: 3 bases; junction bases outside the gene matches: 7.

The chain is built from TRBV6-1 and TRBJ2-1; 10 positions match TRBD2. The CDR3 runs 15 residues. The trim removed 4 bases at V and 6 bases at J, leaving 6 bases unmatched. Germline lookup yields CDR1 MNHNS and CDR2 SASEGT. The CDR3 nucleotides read TGTGCCAGCAGTGCTCAGCGGGGGGGTTTCAATGAGCAGTTCTTC. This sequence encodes CASSAQRGGFNEQFF.

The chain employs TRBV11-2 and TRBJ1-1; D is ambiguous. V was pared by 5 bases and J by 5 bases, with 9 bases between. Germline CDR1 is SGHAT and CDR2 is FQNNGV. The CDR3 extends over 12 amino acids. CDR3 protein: CASSIRRTEAFF. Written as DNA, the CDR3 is TGTGCCAGCAGCATTCGCAGGACTGAAGCTTTCTTT.

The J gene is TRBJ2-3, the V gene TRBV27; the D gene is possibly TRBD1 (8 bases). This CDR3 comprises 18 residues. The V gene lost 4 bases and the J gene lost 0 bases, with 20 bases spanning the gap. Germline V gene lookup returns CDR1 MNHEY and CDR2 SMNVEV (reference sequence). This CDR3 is CASSSRQGRVTSTDTQYF. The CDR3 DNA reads TGTGCCAGCAGTTCCCGACAGGGGAGGGTCACTAGCACAGATACGCAGTATTTT.

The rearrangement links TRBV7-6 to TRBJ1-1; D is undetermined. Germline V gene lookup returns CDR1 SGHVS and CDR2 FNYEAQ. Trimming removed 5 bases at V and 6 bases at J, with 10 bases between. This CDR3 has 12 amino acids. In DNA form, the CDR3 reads TGTGCCAGCAGCCAAGGGAGTTCTGAAGCTTTCTTT. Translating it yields CASSQGSSEAFF.

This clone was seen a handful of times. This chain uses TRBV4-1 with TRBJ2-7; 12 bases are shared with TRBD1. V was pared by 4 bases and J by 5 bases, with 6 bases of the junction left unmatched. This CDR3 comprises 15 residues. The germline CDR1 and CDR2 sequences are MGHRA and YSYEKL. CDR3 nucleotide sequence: TGCGCCAGCAGCCGACCGGGACAGGGGGCAAACGAGCAGTACTTC. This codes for CASSRPGQGANEQYF.

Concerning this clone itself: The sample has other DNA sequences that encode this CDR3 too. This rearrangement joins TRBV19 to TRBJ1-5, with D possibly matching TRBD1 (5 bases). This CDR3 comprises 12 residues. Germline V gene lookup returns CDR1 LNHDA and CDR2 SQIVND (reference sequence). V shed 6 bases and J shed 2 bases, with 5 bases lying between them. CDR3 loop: CASRQGNQPQHF. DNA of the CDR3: TGTGCCAGTAGACAGGGCAATCAGCCCCAGCATTTT.

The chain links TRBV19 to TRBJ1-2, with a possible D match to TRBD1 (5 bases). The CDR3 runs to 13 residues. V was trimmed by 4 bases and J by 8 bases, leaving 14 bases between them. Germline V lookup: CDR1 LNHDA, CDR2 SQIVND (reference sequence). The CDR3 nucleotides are TGTGCCAGTAGTACCCCAGGGATGGACGGCTACACCTTC. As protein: CASSTPGMDGYTF.

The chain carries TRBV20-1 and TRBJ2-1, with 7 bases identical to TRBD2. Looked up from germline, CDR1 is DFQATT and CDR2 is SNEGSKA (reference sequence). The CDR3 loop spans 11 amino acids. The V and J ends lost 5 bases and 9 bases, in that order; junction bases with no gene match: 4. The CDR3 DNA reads TGCAGTGCTGGGCGGGGGTTTGAGCAGTTCTTC. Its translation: CSAGRGFEQFF.

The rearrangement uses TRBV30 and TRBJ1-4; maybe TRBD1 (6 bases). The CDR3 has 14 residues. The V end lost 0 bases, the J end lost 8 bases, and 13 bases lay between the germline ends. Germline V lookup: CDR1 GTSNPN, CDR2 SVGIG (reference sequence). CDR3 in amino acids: CAWSVEGVREKLFF. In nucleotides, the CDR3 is TGTGCCTGGAGTGTCGAGGGGGTGCGAGAAAAACTGTTTTTT.

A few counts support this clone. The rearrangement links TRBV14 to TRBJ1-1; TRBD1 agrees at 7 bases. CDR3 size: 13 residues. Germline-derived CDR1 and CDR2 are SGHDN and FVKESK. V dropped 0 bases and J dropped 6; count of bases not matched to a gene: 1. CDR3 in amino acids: CASSQEGGSEAFF. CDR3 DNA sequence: TGTGCCAGCAGCCAAGAAGGGGGCTCTGAAGCTTTCTTT.

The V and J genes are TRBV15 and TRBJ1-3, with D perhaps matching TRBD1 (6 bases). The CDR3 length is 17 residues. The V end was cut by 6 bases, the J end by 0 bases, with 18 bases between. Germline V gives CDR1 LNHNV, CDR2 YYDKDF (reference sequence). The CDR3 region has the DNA TGTGCCACCAGTGGAGTAACCGGACAGAACTCTGGAAACACCATATATTTT. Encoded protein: CATSGVTGQNSGNTIYF.

The CDR3 DNA reads as TGCGCCAGCAGCTTGGACCTAGCGGTCTACAATGAGCAGTTCTTC. Residues: CASSLDLAVYNEQFF. The chain employs TRBV5-1 and TRBJ2-1; 7 bases are shared with TRBD2. The V and J ends lost 0 bases and 3 bases, in that order; junction bases with no gene match: 3. The CDR3 runs 15 residues. The germline CDR1 and CDR2 sequences are SGHRS and YFSETQ.

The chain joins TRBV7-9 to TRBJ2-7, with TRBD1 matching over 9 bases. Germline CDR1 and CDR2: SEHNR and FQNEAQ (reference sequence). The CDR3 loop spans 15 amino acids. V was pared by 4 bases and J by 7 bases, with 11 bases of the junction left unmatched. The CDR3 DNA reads TGTGCCAGCAGCTCTACGGACAGGGGAGTAGGTGAGCAGTACTTC. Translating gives CASSSTDRGVGEQYF.

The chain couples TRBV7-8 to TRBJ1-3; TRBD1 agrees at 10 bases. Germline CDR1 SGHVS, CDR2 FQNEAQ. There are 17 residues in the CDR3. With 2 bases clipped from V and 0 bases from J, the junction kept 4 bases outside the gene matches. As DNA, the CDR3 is TGTGCCAGCAGCTTATTAGGACAGGGGGTCTCTGGAAACACCATATATTTT. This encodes CASSLLGQGVSGNTIYF.

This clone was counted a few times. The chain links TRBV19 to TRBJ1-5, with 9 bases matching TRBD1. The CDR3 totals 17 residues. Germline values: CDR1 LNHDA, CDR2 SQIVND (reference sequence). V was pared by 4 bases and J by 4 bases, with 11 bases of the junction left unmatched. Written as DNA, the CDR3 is TGTGCCAGTAGTAATGCCGGGACAGGGAAAATTAATCAGCCCCAGCATTTT. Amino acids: CASSNAGTGKINQPQHF.

CDR3 coding DNA: TGTGCCAGCAGCGCGACTTCGTGGACTGAAGCTTTCTTT. Protein: CASSATSWTEAFF. J is TRBJ1-1 and V is TRBV9; unclear D gene. Germline CDR1 SGDLS, CDR2 YYNGEE. The CDR3 runs to 13 residues. The V gene lost 3 bases and the J gene lost 5 bases, with 11 bases spanning the gap.

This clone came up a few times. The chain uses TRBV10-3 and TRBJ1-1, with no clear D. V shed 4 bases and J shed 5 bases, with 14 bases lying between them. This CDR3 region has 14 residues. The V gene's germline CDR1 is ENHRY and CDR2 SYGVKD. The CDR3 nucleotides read TGTGCCATCAGTGTCGAGCCGGCGGGGACTGAAGCTTTCTTT. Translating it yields CAISVEPAGTEAFF.

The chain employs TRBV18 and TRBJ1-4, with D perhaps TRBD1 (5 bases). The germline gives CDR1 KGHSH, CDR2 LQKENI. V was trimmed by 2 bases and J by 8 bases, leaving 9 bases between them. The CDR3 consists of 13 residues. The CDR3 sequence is CASSPGAGEKLFF. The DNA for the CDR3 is TGTGCCAGCTCACCAGGGGCAGGGGAAAAACTGTTTTTT.

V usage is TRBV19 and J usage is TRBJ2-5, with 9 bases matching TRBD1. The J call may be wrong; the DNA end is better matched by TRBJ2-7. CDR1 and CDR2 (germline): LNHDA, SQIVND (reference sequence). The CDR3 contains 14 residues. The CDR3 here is CASSGQGSGYEQYF. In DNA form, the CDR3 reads TGTGCCAGTAGTGGACAGGGGTCCGGCTACGAGCAGTACTTC.

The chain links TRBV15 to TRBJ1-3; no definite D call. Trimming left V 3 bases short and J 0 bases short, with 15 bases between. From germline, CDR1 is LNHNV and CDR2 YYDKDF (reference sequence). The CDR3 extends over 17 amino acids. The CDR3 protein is CATSSGERTDSGNTIYF. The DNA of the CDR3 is TGTGCCACCAGCAGCGGGGAAAGGACTGACTCTGGAAACACCATATATTTT.

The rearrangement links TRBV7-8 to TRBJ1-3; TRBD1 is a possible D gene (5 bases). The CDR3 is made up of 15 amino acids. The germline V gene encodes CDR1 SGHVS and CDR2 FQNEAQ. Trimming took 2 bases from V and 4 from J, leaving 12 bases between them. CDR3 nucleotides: TGTGCCAGCAGCTTATACGGGGGTACCGGAAACACCATATATTTT. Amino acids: CASSLYGGTGNTIYF.

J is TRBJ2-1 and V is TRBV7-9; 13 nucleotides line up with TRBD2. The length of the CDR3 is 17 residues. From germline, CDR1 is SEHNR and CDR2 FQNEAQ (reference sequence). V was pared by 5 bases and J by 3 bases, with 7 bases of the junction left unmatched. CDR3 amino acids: CASSPGLAGENYNEQFF. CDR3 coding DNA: TGTGCCAGCAGCCCTGGACTAGCGGGGGAGAACTACAATGAGCAGTTCTTC.

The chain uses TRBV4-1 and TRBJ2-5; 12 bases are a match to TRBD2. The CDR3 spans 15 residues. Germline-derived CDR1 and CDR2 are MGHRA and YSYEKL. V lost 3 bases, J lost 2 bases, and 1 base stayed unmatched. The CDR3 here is CASSHLAGGQETQYF. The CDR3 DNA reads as TGCGCCAGCAGCCACCTAGCGGGGGGGCAAGAGACCCAGTACTTC.

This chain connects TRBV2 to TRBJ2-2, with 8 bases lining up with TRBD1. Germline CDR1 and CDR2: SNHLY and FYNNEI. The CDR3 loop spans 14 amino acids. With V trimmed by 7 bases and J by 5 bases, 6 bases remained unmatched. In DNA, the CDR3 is TGTGCCAGCAAGGACAGGGCCACTACCGGGGAGCTGTTTTTT. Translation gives CASKDRATTGELFF. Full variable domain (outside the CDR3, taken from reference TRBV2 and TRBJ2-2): EPEVTQTPSHQVTQMGQEVILRCVPISNHLYFYWYRQILGQKVEFLVSFYNNEISEKSEIFDDQFSVERPDGSNFTLKIRSTKLEDSAMYFCASKDRATTGELFFGEGSRLTVL.

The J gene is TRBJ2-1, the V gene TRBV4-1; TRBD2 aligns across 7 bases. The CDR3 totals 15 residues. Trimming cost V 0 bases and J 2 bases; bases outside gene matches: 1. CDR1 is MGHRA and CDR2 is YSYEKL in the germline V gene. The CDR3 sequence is CASSQEGLAYNEQFF. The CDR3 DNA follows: TGCGCCAGCAGCCAAGAAGGACTAGCCTACAATGAGCAGTTCTTC.

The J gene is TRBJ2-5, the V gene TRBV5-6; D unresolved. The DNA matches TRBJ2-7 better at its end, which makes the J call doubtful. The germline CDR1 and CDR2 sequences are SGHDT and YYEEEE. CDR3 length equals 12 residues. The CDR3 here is CASSFNNYEQYF. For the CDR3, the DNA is TGTGCCAGCAGCTTTAATAACTACGAGCAGTACTTC.

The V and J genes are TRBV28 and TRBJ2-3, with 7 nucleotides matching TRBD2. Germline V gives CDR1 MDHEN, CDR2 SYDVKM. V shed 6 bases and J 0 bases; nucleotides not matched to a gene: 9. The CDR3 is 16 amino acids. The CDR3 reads CASSPPSGTSTDTQYF. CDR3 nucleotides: TGTGCCAGCAGCCCCCCTAGCGGTACTAGCACAGATACGCAGTATTTT.

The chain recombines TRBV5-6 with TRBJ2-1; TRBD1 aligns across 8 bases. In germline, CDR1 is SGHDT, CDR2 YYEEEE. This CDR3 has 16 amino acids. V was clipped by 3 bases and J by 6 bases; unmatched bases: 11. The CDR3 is CASSSRDRLDGNEQFF. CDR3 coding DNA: TGTGCCAGCAGCTCCCGGGACAGGCTCGATGGCAATGAGCAGTTCTTC.

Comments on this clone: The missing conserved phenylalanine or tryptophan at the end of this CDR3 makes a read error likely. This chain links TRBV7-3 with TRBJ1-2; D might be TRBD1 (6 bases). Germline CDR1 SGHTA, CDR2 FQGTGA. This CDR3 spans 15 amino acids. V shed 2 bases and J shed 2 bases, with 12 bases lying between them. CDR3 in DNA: TGTGCCAGCAGCTTAGCAGGGGATGTAAACTATGGCTACACCCTC. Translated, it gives CASSLAGDVNYGYTL.

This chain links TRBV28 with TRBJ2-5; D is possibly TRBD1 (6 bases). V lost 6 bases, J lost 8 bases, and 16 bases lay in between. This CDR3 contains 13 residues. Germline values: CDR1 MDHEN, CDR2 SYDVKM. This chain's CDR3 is CASSTGPLLTQYF. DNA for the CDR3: TGTGCCAGCAGCACAGGGCCCCTACTTACCCAGTACTTC.